The source of this T cell receptor (beta chain) is a study of T cell responses to AZD1222 COVID-19 vaccine. Overall study results and limits: Compared with day 0, the breadth and depth of the Spike-specific TCR repertoire rose significantly after two doses of AZD1222.

CDR3 length: 14 residues. CDR1 and CDR2 (germline): MNHNS, SASEGT. Trimming took 3 bases from V and 4 from J, leaving 12 bases between them. A remark on this clone: As yet, its antigen is unknown.

The data were produced by immunoSEQ multiplex PCR, yet TCRdb's version contains in-frame clones alone and is incomplete. The repertoire has about 130,000 clones, about four fifths of them found once; the top ten carry 4.1%. The sequencing here drew on peripheral blood, taken on day 0 of AZD1222 vaccination. The TCR originated in an adult in good health. The rearrangement joins TRBV6-1 to TRBJ1-1, with a tentative D call TRBD1 (6 bases). CDR3 amino acids: CASSEGGLRTEAFF. The CDR3 DNA reads TGTGCCAGCAGTGAGGGGGGGCTTCGCACTGAAGCTTTCTTT.